The 10 T cell receptor beta chains presented below share a single source sample, sequenced in a study of shared clonotypes between healthy human individuals. Method: immunoSEQ multiplex PCR; TCRdb's copy keeps in-frame clones and lacks some. The sample has approximately 720,000 clones, about two thirds seen once; the top ten hold roughly 1.8%. The sequenced sample consisted of memory CD4+ T cells sorted from blood. Subset specified: CD45RA-negative fraction. The receptor source for this set is a woman in her twenties or thirties in good health.

This clone was seen a few times. V and J are TRBV30 and TRBJ2-7, with 7 bases identical to TRBD2. The CDR3 extends over 13 amino acids. The V gene's germline CDR1 is GTSNPN and CDR2 SVGIG (reference sequence). J was trimmed by 3 bases and V by 3 bases; bases with no gene match: 5. The CDR3 sequence is CAWRAGWSYEQYF. In DNA form, the CDR3 reads TGTGCCTGGAGAGCGGGATGGAGCTACGAGCAGTACTTC.

The chain is built from TRBV2 and TRBJ2-3; D tentatively reads TRBD1 or TRBD2 (5 bases each). This CDR3 comprises 13 residues. From germline, CDR1 is SNHLY and CDR2 FYNNEI. V was clipped by 8 bases and J by 2 bases, with 11 bases between them. The DNA of the CDR3 is TGTGCCAGCTCCGGGGCCTTCACAGATACGCAGTATTTT. It is translated as CASSGAFTDTQYF.

J is TRBJ2-7 and V is TRBV11-2; D is perhaps TRBD2 (7 bases). The CDR3 loop spans 14 amino acids. Germline V gene data show CDR1 as SGHAT and CDR2 as FQNNGV. V lost 5 bases and J 5 bases, leaving 16 bases between the germline ends. The CDR3 region has the DNA TGTGCCAGCAGCCCACGGGGGGCTATAGACGAGCAGTACTTC. Translating gives CASSPRGAIDEQYF. Combining the CDR3 with reference TRBV11-2 and TRBJ2-7 gives the whole variable domain EAGVAQSPRYKIIEKRQSVAFWCNPISGHATLYWYQQILGQGPKLLIQFQNNGVVDDSQLPKDRFSAERLKGVDSTLKIQPAKLEDSAVYLCASSPRGAIDEQYFGPGTRLTVT.

This chain uses TRBV28 with TRBJ2-5; TRBD2 matches 13 bases. Germline V gene lookup returns CDR1 MDHEN and CDR2 SYDVKM. The trim removed 4 bases at V and 8 bases at J, leaving 7 bases unmatched. The CDR3 totals 15 residues. The CDR3 nucleotides are TGTGCCAGCAGTTCGACTAGCGGGGGGTCAGGTACCCAGTACTTC. Protein sequence: CASSSTSGGSGTQYF.

V and J are TRBV5-1 and TRBJ2-7; D is tentatively TRBD1 or TRBD2 (5 bases each). Germline CDR1 SGHRS, CDR2 YFSETQ. The CDR3 is 14 residues long. V was cut by 2 bases and J by 6 bases, with 15 bases left in between. The CDR3 here is CASSLGDGLGEQYF. CDR3 sequence (DNA): TGCGCCAGCAGCTTAGGGGACGGATTAGGCGAGCAGTACTTC.

The sample holds a few counts of this clone. V is TRBV5-6 and J is TRBJ1-3; D unresolved. The CDR3 loop spans 15 amino acids. Germline V lookup: CDR1 SGHDT, CDR2 YYEEEE. Trimming shortened V by 1 base and J by 0 bases, and 8 bases separated the two germline ends. CDR3 nucleotide sequence: TGTGCCAGCAGCTTGTCCCGGAGCTCTGGAAACACCATATATTTT. It translates to CASSLSRSSGNTIYF.

The V gene is TRBV28, the J gene TRBJ2-3; D might be TRBD2 (6 bases). Germline V gene data show CDR1 as MDHEN and CDR2 as SYDVKM. This CDR3 spans 15 amino acids. Trimming shortened V by 6 bases and J by 1 base, and 14 bases separated the two germline ends. CDR3 sequence: CASSLISGRTDTQYF. The CDR3 bases are TGTGCCAGCAGCTTAATTAGCGGACGCACAGATACGCAGTATTTT.

The rearrangement uses TRBV5-1 and TRBJ2-7; no clear D. The germline CDR1 and CDR2 sequences are SGHRS and YFSETQ. V shed 8 bases and J shed 3 bases, with 21 bases lying between them. The CDR3 totals 15 residues. The DNA for the CDR3 is TGCGCCAGTCAATTGATGCCCTCTGGGGACTACGAGCAGTACTTC. Its translation: CASQLMPSGDYEQYF. The complete variable domain, with remaining parts taken from reference TRBV5-1 and TRBJ2-7, reads KAGVTQTPRYLIKTRGQQVTLSCSPISGHRSVSWYQQTPGQGLQFLFEYFSETQRNKGNFPGRFSGRQFSNSRSEMNVSTLELGDSALYLCASQLMPSGDYEQYFGPGTRLTVT.

The chain couples TRBV5-5 to TRBJ2-3, with D possibly being TRBD2 (6 bases). From germline, CDR1 is SGHKS and CDR2 YYEKEE (reference sequence). V dropped 0 bases and J dropped 0 bases, with 8 bases sitting between them. This CDR3 region has 15 residues. CDR3 DNA: TGTGCCAGCAGCTTGGAGCTAGCGAGCACAGATACGCAGTATTTT. This gives the protein CASSLELASTDTQYF.

This clone was counted a few times. The chain couples TRBV19 to TRBJ2-7; a weak D match, TRBD1 (5 bases). The length of the CDR3 is 15 residues. The germline V and J ends were trimmed by 3 bases and 2 bases, with 14 bases remaining between them. The germline gives CDR1 LNHDA, CDR2 SQIVND (reference sequence). The CDR3 sequence is CASSIVDSGPYEQYF. The CDR3, as DNA: TGTGCCAGTAGTATTGTTGACTCAGGGCCCTACGAGCAGTACTTC.